Listed here is a single TCR beta chain. Its antigen is not identified. The CDR3 length is 15 residues. Germline CDR1 MNHEY, CDR2 SMNVEV (reference sequence). V lost 6 bases and J 0 bases, leaving 15 bases between the germline ends. The sample is drawn from a study of blood T cells in healthy people across ages. Study findings and constraints: TCR beta diversity was tightly associated with the proportion of naive T cells.

The use of a sample-barcoded 5' primer and a J-beta primer mix characterized a second PCR of about 7 to 12 cycles. A single record per CDR3 protein comes from TCRdb applying MiXCR to the 5' RACE reads. The table lists about 1.4 million distinct CDR3 sequences, around 59% of them singletons. There were healthy Caucasian individuals from Russia, aged roughly 6 to 90, serving as donors. Donors each provided approximately 9.6 milliliters of peripheral blood. Isolation recovered at least 7 million PBMCs from every sample. This sequence was found in a young man in good health. The V call is TRBV27, the J call TRBJ2-7; D possibly corresponds to TRBD2 (5 bases). Sequencing was performed on blood. For the CDR3, the DNA is TGTGCCAGCAGGACACTGGAAGGGAGCTCCTACGAGCAGTACTTC. Its translation: CASRTLEGSSYEQYF.